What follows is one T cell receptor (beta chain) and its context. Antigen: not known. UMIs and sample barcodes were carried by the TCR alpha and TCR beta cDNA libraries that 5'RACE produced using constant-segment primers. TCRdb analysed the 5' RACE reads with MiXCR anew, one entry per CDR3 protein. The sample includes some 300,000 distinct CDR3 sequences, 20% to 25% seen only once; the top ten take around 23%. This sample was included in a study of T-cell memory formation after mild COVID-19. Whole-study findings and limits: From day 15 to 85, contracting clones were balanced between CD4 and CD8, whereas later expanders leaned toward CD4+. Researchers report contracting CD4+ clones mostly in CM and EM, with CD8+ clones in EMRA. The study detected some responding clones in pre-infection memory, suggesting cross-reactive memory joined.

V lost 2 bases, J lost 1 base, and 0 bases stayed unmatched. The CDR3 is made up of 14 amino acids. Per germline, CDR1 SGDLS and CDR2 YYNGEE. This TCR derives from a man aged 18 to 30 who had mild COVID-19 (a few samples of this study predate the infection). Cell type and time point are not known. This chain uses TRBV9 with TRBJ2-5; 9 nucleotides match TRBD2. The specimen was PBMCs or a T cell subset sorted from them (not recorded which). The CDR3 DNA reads TGTGCCAGCAGCGTGACTAGCGGCCAAGAGACCCAGTACTTC. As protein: CASSVTSGQETQYF.